This record looks at one T cell receptor (beta chain) sequence and its context. Its recognized antigen is unknown. Nothing much larger sits one base from this clone, and base qualities are not available. From the germline V gene, CDR1 is MGHRA and CDR2 is YSYEKL. Between the V and J ends, shortened by 0 bases and 2 bases respectively, the junction contains 14 bases. The CDR3 contains 16 residues, cysteine and phenylalanine counted. Just CDR3 DNA is preserved here, 48 bases in frame from base 1. These data come from a study of cytomegalovirus exposure and HLA in healthy donors (dated by TCRdb to the late 2010s). Some background on the complete study: According to a later analysis, one platform produced both the approximately 110 validation repertoires and the approximately 600 repertoires of the first cohort. The study aimed to test whether signatures of past pathogen exposure could be identified by cataloging public T cell receptors. Besides the first cohort of 500 to 700 subjects, a separate validation cohort made up of over a hundred different subjects was used. To predict cytomegalovirus infection status, the study brought together high-throughput TCR immunosequencing, statistical association of individual TCRs with disease status, and machine learning.

Separate from the approximately 700-subject first cohort, the validation cohort of more than 90 subjects was the group to which the donors belonged. What the authors observed across the whole study: Most TCR sequences were seen in very few donors, while some public TCRs were found in many individuals. A total of roughly 160 TCR beta chains were listed by the study as associated with cytomegalovirus. The authors suggested that the approach could potentially be extended to other disease states and immunological phenotypes. A later analysis lacked HLA typing for the validation cohort, so it scored co-occurrence in that cohort across all 110 or so repertoires. In a later analysis, TCRs clustered in the first cohort were found to also tend to co-occur in the 130 or so validation repertoires, with 94% of cluster scores above 0. A few of the identified cytomegalovirus-associated TCR beta chains were confirmed in vitro to be specific for cytomegalovirus antigens. In both the original and validation cohorts, the classifier was reported to diagnose cytomegalovirus status with high specificity and sensitivity.

The library was prepared using the immunoSEQ multiplex PCR assay. On the study's bioinformatics: To diagnose cytomegalovirus status from the catalog of TCR beta chain sequences, a statistical classification framework was built. Imported from immuneACCESS, the table was reduced by TCRdb to in-frame sequences with V and J called. These copies leave out some clones; in studies compared against another copy, an unresolved V gene accounts for under half, and the cause of the remainder is not known. Clone size and V and J calls were adopted from that table, with D and trimming inferred from the DNA. For this sample there are approximately 160,000 clones; about 82% appear just once. The ten most abundant clones make up under 2.5% of the sample.

In this chain, TRBV4-1 is recombined with TRBJ2-7; no D gene call is confident. Sequencing used PBMCs. This clonotype was sampled from a man aged 25-40 years in good health and CMV-seropositive. CDR3 loop: CASSQDSRSVAYEQYF. The sequenced DNA is TGCGCCAGCAGCCAAGATTCTCGGAGCGTCGCCTACGAGCAGTACTTC.